The entry that follows covers one T cell receptor beta chain sequence. Its antigen remains unknown. The treatment denotes: oral pan-JAK inhibitor, 5-10 mg twice daily. Samples from alopecia areata patients were lesional scalp punch biopsies and peripheral blood. These data come from a study of CD8+ T cells in alopecia areata. Study-wide results and caveats: The study found higher clonality in lesional than normal scalp, especially in alopecia totalis/universalis. Tofacitinib significantly reduced both scalp clonality and expanded CD8+ clones among the top 100. When scalp samples are sequenced, resident alphabeta T cells of normal skin are also captured. Persistence in scalp and blood during tofacitinib was observed for many expanded lesional clones.

Following extraction, RNA underwent reverse transcription to cDNA, which served as the sequencing template. Sequenced by immunoSEQ multiplex PCR; TCRdb stores in-frame clones only, minus some. The table shows around 4,100 clones, with less than 80% occurring only once. Germline loops: CDR1 MDHEN, CDR2 SYDVKM. The CDR3 sequence is 16 residues long. V was trimmed by 5 bases and J by 5 bases, leaving 21 bases between them. The receptor was isolated from a human donor with alopecia areata. Sample: skin, taken at week 24, from a patient treated with tofacitinib. This sequence joins TRBV28 and TRBJ1-2, with D uncertain. The chain's CDR3 is CASSRSSGVGGYGYTF. The CDR3 coding sequence is TGTGCCAGCAGTCGAAGCTCAGGAGTTGGAGGTTATGGCTACACCTTC.